The clone carrying this TCR beta chain came up many times. The junction and the germline gene differ at one end; a read error may be behind it. CDR3 size: 12 residues. From germline, CDR1 is DFQATT and CDR2 SNEGSKA (reference sequence). The data belong to a study of read filtering for tumor transcriptome and immune sequencing. This library used approximately 370 ng RNA and molecular barcoded adaptors spanning alpha/delta and beta/gamma chains. TCRdb itself ran the reads through MiXCR, one entry per CDR3 protein. The sample consists of about 86,000 distinct CDR3 sequences, over 9% of them appearing once.

The TCR originated in a donor at least 40 years old with multiple myeloma. Sequences were obtained from a population of CD138-negative cells sorted from bone marrow. V gene TRBV20-1 combines with J gene TRBJ1-2, with 10 nucleotides matching TRBD1. CDR3 residues: CSARPGQGLCRF. The CDR3 DNA reads TGCAGTGCTAGACCGGGACAGGGGCTCTGTCGCTTC.